A selection of T cell receptor beta chains follows, all from one sample in a study of cytomegalovirus exposure and HLA in healthy donors. Sequencing was performed with immunoSEQ multiplex PCR; in TCRdb, only in-frame clones are kept and a portion is missing. The data show 210,000 or so clones, 70% to 85% seen once. Input material: PBMCs. The source of these receptors is a woman aged 40 to 50 in good health and CMV-seronegative. The CDR3 runs from the conserved cysteine through the conserved F or W. A D gene is named only where the DNA matches it firmly. Not every row has a clone size; where given, it reads once, few, many or a size class.

J gene: TRBJ2-3; V gene: TRBV5-1; clone size: .; D gene: .; CDR3 DNA: TGCGCCAGCAGCTCGGGTAGCGGAAGCACAGATACGCAGTATTTT; CDR3 protein: CASSSGSGSTDTQYF
J gene: TRBJ2-1; V gene: TRBV6-1; clone size: few; D gene: .; CDR3 DNA: TGTGCCAGCAGCACCATGAGTCGTCCGGTCAATGAGCAGTTCTTC; CDR3 protein: CASSTMSRPVNEQFF
J gene: TRBJ2-7; V gene: TRBV6-5; clone size: .; D gene: TRBD1; CDR3 DNA: TGTGCCAGCAGTGCATGGGGACAGGGGGCCTACGAGCAGTACTTC; CDR3 protein: CASSAWGQGAYEQYF
J gene: TRBJ1-3; V gene: TRBV6-5; clone size: .; D gene: TRBD1; CDR3 DNA: TGTGCCAGCAGAAGGACAGGATCTGGAAACACCATATATTTT; CDR3 protein: CASRRTGSGNTIYF
J gene: TRBJ2-7; V gene: TRBV5-6; clone size: once; D gene: TRBD1; CDR3 DNA: TGTGCCAGCAGCTCTTACAGGGGGGCCTCCTACGAGCAGTACTTC; CDR3 protein: CASSSYRGASYEQYF
J gene: TRBJ2-2; V gene: TRBV2; clone size: few; D gene: TRBD1; CDR3 DNA: TGTGCCAGCGACAGGGCGGCCGGGGAGCTGTTTTTT; CDR3 protein: CASDRAAGELFF
J gene: TRBJ1-1; V gene: TRBV19; clone size: .; D gene: .; CDR3 DNA: TGTGCCAGTCCCGGCCCAGGCACTGAAGCTTTCTTT; CDR3 protein: CASPGPGTEAFF
J gene: TRBJ1-3; V gene: TRBV7-3; clone size: .; D gene: .; CDR3 DNA: TGTGCCAGCAGCTTAGGCGGAAACACCATATATTTT; CDR3 protein: CASSLGGNTIYF
J gene: TRBJ1-1; V gene: TRBV7-9; clone size: few; D gene: .; CDR3 DNA: TGTGCCAGCAGCTTTGCCCAGGGCACTGAAGCTTTCTTT; CDR3 protein: CASSFAQGTEAFF
J gene: TRBJ1-6; V gene: TRBV5-5; clone size: .; D gene: .; CDR3 DNA: TGTGCCAGCAGCTTGGCCGCGAGCTCCTATAATTCACCCCTCCACTTT; CDR3 protein: CASSLAASSYNSPLHF
J gene: TRBJ2-2; V gene: TRBV4-2; clone size: once; D gene: TRBD2; CDR3 DNA: TGTGCCAGCAGCCCCTTAGCGGGGGGCAACACCGGGGAGCTGTTTTTT; CDR3 protein: CASSPLAGGNTGELFF
J gene: TRBJ2-7; V gene: TRBV4-1; clone size: .; D gene: .; CDR3 DNA: TGCGCCAGCAGCCAACCGGGGAAGGCAAGCGAGCAGTACTTC; CDR3 protein: CASSQPGKASEQYF
J gene: TRBJ1-6; V gene: TRBV15; clone size: .; D gene: .; CDR3 DNA: TGTGCCACCAGGAGTCAGGGTTTACCCCTCCACTTT; CDR3 protein: CATRSQGLPLHF
J gene: TRBJ1-2; V gene: TRBV28; clone size: few; D gene: TRBD1; CDR3 DNA: TGTGCCAGCAGTCAAAGATATCACAGGGGGAATGTTTATGGCTACACCTTC; CDR3 protein: CASSQRYHRGNVYGYTF
J gene: TRBJ1-1; V gene: TRBV19; clone size: .; D gene: TRBD1; CDR3 DNA: TGTGCCAGTAGTCCGACAGGGGATAACACTGAAGCTTTCTTT; CDR3 protein: CASSPTGDNTEAFF
J gene: TRBJ1-2; V gene: TRBV18; clone size: .; D gene: .; CDR3 DNA: TGTGCCAGCTCACCAACCAGGGACTATGGCTACACCTTC; CDR3 protein: CASSPTRDYGYTF
J gene: TRBJ2-7; V gene: TRBV19; clone size: .; D gene: TRBD1; CDR3 DNA: TGTGCCAGTAGTATTGGACAGGGTAGTTCCTACGAGCAGTACTTC; CDR3 protein: CASSIGQGSSYEQYF